The clone carrying this T cell receptor (beta chain) showed up just once. Its antigen is unknown. Assay: immunoSEQ multiplex PCR; the TCRdb copy retains only in-frame clones and omits some. The sample has more than 2 million clones, approximately 94% seen once. Naive-designated CD8 cells lacked CD45RO, were positively enriched for CCR7, and omitted terminally differentiated effector memory CD45RA+ cells. The data derive from a study of shared clonotypes between healthy human individuals. Study-level findings and limits: The authors sampled blood alone, and tissue repertoires likely differ.

The J segment lost 4 bases and the V segment lost 3 bases, leaving 2 bases of the junction unmatched. The CDR3 consists of 15 residues. Germline CDR1 and CDR2: SNHLY and FYNNEI. Sequencing input: naive CD8+ T cells sorted from blood. The chain is built from TRBV2 and TRBJ2-3; 12 bases fit TRBD2. The receptor's source is a man between 18 and 29 years old in good health. The CDR3 spells CASSDGTSGPDTQYF. The CDR3 nucleotides are TGTGCCAGCAGTGACGGGACTAGCGGGCCAGATACGCAGTATTTT.